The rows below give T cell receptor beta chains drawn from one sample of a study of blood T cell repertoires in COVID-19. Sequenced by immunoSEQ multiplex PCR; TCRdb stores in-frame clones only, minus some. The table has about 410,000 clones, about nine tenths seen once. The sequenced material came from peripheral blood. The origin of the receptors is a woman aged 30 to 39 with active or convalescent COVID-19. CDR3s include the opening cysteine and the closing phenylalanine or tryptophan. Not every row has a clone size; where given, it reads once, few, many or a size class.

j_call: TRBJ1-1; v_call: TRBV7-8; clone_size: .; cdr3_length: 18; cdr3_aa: CASSLSRDTKVVNTEAFF
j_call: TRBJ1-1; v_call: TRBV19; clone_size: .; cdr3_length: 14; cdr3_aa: CASMSRAPNTEAFF
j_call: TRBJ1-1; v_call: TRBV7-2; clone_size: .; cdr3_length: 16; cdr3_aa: CASSHERGTMNTEAFF
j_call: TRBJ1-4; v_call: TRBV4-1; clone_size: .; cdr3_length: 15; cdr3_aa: CASSQSRTGLEKLFF
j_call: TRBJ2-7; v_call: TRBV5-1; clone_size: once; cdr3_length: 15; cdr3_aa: CASSPRVSGSYEQYF
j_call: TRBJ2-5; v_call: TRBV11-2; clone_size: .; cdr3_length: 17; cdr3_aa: CASSHTAPGTGKETQYF
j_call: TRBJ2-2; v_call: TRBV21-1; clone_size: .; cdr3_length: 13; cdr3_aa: CASKRRNTGELFF
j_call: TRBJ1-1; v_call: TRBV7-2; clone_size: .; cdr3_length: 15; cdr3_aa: CASSPLGTGFTEAFF
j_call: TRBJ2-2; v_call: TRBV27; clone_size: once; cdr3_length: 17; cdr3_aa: CASSSTKSGSLTGELFF
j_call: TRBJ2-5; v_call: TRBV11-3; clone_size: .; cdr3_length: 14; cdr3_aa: CASSYSGEKETQYF
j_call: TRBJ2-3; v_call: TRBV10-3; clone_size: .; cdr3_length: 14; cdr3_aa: CAIRAGGSTDTQYF
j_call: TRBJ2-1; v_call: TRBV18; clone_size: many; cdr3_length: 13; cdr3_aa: CASSYASYNEQFF
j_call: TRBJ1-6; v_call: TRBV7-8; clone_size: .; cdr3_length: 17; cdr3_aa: CASSSLILRQGNSPLHF
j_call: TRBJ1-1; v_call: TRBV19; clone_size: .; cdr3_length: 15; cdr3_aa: CASSIGDSQNTEAFF
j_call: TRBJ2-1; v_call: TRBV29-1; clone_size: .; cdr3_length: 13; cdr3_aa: CSVVRGSYNEQFF
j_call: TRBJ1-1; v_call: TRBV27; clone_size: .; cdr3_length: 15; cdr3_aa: CASTAEGRGDTEAFF
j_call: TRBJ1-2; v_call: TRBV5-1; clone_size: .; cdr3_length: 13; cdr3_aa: CASSTGTDYGYTF
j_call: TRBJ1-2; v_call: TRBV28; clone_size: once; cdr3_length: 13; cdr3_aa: CASTPTGFGGYTF
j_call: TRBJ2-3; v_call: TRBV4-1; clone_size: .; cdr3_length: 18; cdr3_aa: CASSPVGGGPASTDTQYF
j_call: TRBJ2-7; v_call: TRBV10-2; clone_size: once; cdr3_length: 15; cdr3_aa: CASIPGQESSYEQYF
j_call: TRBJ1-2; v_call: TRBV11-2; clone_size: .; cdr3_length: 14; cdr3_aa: CASSLDRRTYGYTF
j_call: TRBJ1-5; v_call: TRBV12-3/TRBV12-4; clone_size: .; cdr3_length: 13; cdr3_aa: CASSFQGNQPQHF
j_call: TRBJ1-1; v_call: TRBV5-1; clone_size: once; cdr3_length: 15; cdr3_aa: CASNQGVGMNTEAFF
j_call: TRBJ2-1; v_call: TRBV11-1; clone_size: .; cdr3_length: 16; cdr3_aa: CASGVGTSGLYNEQFF
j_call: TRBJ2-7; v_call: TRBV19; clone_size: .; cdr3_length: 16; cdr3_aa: CASSSLGGVYSYEQYF
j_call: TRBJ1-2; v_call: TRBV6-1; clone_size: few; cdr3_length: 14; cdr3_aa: CASSERGGMLGYTF
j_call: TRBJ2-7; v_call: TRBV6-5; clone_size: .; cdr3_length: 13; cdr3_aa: CASRGLAGPEQYF
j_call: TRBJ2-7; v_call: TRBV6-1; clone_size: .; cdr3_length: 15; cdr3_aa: CASSDSGTGPYEQYF
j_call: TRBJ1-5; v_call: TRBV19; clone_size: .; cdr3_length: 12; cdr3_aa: CASAGSNQPQHF
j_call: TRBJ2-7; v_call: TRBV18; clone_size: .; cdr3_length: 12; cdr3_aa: CASSAGSYEQYF
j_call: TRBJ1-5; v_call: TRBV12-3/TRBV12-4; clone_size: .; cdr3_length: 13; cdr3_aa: CASSVAGNQPQHF